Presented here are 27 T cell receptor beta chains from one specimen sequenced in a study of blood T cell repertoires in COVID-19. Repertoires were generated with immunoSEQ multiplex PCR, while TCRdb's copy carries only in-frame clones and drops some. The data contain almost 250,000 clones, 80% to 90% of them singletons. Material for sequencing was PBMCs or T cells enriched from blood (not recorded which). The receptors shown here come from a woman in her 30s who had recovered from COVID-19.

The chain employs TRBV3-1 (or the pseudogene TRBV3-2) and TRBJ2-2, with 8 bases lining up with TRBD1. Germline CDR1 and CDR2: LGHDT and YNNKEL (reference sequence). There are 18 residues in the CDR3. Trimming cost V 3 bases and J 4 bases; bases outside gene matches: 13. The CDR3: CASSHWGSDRETTGELFF. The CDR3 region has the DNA TGTGCCAGCAGCCATTGGGGTTCGGACAGGGAGACCACCGGGGAGCTGTTTTTT.

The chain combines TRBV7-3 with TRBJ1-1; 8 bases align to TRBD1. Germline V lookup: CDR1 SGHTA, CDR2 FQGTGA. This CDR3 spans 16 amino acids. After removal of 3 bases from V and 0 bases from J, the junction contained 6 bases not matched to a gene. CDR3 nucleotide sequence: TGTGCCAGCAGCTTGAACCCGGGACAGGTGAACACTGAAGCTTTCTTT. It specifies CASSLNPGQVNTEAFF.

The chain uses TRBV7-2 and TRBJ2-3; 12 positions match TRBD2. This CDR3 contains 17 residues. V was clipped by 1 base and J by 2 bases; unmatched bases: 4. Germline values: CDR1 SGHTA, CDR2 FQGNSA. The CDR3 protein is CASSLDLAGGVTDTQYF. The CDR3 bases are TGTGCCAGCAGCTTAGACCTAGCGGGAGGGGTCACAGATACGCAGTATTTT.

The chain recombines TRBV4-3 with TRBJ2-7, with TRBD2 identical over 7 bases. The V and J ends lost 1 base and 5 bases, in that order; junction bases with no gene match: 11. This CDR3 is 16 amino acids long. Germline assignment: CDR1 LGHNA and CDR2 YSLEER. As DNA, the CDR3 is TGCGCCAGCAGCCAAGCATGGGTCACTAGCGCTGACGAGCAGTACTTC. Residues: CASSQAWVTSADEQYF.

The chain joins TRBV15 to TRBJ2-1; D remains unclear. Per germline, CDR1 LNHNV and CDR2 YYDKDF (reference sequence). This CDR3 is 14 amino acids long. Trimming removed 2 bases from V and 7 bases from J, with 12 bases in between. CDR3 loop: CATSRSLQRNEQFF. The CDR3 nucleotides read TGTGCCACCAGCAGATCACTTCAGAGGAATGAGCAGTTCTTC.

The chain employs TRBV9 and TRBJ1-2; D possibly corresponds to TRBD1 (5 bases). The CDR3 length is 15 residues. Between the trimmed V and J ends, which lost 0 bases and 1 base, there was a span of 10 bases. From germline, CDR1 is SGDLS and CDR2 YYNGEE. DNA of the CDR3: TGTGCCAGCAGCGTAGGGGGCACTAATAACTATGGCTACACCTTC. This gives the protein CASSVGGTNNYGYTF.

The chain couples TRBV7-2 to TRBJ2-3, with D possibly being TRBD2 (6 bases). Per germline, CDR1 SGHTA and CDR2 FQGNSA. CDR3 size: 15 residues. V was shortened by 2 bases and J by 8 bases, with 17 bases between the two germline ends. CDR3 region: CASSLHSSPEGTQYF. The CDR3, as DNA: TGTGCCAGCAGCTTACACAGTTCGCCGGAGGGTACGCAGTATTTT.

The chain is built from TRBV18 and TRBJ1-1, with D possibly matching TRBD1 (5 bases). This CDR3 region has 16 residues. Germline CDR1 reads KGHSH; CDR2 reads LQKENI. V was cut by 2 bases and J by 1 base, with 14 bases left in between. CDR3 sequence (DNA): TGTGCCAGCTCACCATCTTACGTAGGGGCGAACACTGAAGCTTTCTTT. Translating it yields CASSPSYVGANTEAFF.

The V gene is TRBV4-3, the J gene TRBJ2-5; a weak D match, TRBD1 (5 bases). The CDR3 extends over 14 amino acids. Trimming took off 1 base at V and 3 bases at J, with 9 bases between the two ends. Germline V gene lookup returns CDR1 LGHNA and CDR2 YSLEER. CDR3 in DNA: TGCGCCAGCAGCCAAGGGGGCCATAAAGAGACCCAGTACTTC. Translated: CASSQGGHKETQYF.

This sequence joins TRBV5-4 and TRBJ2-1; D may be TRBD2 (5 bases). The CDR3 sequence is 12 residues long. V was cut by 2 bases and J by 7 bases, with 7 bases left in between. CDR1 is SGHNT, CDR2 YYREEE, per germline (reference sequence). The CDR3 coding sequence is TGTGCCAGCAGCTTAGGCGGGAATGAGCAGTTCTTC. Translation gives CASSLGGNEQFF.

CDR3 nucleotide sequence: TGTGCCAGCAGCGTAGCGGGACAGGGGTTAACTGGAAACACCATATATTTT. Translation: CASSVAGQGLTGNTIYF. The rearrangement links TRBV9 to TRBJ1-3; 10 nucleotides align to TRBD1. Germline loops: CDR1 SGDLS, CDR2 YYNGEE. The CDR3 sequence is 17 residues long. V lost 0 bases and J lost 2; bases outside the gene matches: 5.

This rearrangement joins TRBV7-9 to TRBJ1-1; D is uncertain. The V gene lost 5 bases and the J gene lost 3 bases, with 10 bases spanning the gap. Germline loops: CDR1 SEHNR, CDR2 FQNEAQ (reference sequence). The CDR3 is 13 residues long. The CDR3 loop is CASSREADTEAFF. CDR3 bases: TGTGCCAGCAGCCGCGAAGCTGACACTGAAGCTTTCTTT.

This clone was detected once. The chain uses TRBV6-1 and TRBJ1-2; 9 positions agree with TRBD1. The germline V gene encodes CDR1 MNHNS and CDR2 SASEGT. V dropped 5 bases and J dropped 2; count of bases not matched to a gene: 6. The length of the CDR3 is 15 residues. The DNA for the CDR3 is TGTGCCAGCAGTTCCAGGGACAGGGAAAACTATGGCTACACCTTC. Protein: CASSSRDRENYGYTF.

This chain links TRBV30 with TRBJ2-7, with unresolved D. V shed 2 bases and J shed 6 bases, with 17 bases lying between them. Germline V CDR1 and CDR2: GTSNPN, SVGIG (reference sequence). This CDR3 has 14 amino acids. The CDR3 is CAWSRPLLGVEQYF. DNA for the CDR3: TGTGCCTGGAGTCGACCCCTCCTAGGAGTCGAGCAGTACTTC.

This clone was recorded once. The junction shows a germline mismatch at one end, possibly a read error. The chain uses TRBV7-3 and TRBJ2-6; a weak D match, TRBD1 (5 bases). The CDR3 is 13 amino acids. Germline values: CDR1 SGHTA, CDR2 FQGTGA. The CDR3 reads CASSFQGVNVLTF. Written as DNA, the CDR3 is TGTGCCAGCAGCTTCCAAGGGGTCAACGTCCTGACTTTC.

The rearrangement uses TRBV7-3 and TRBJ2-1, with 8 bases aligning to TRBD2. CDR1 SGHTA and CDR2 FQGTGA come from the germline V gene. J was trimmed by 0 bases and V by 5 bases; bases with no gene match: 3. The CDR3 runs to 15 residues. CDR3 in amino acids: CASSQGTSSYNEQFF. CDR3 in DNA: TGTGCCAGCAGCCAAGGGACTAGCTCCTACAATGAGCAGTTCTTC.

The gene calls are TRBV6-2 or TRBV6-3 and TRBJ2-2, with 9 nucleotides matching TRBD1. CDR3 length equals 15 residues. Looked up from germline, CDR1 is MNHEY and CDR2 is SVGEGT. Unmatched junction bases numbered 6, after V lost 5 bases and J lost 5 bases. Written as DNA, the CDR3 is TGTGCCAGCAGTAGTGGACAGGGGTGGACCGGGGAGCTGTTTTTT. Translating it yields CASSSGQGWTGELFF.

As DNA, the CDR3 is TGTGCCAGCAGAAGGGACAAGAACTCTGGAAACACCATATATTTT. Protein sequence: CASRRDKNSGNTIYF. The rearrangement joins TRBV6-5 to TRBJ1-3; a weak D match, TRBD1 (6 bases). Trimming left V 6 bases short and J 0 bases short, with 12 bases between. The CDR3 runs to 15 residues. Germline assignment: CDR1 MNHEY and CDR2 SVGAGI.

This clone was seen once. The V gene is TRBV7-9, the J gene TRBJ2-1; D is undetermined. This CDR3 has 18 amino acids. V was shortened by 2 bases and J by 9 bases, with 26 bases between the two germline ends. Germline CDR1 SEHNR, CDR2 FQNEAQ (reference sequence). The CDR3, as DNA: TGTGCCAGCAGCTTATGGAGCCCCGTGATACCCGATCACATTGAGCAGTTCTTC. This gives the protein CASSLWSPVIPDHIEQFF.

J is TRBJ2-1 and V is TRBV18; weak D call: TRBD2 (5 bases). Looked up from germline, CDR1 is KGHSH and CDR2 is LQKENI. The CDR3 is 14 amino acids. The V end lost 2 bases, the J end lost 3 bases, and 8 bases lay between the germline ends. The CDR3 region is CASSPSTSYNEQFF. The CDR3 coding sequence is TGTGCCAGCTCACCATCTACTAGCTACAATGAGCAGTTCTTC.

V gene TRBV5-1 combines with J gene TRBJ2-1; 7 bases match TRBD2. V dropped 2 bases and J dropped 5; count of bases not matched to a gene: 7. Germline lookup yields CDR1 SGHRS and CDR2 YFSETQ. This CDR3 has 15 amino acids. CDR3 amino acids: CASSLPFRGDNEQFF. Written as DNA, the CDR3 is TGCGCCAGCAGCTTACCTTTTCGGGGGGACAATGAGCAGTTCTTC.

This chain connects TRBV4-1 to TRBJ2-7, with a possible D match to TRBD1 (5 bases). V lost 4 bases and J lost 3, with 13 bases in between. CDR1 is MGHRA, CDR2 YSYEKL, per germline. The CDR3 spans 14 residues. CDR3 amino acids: CASSRTPGNYEQYF. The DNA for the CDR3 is TGCGCCAGCAGCCGCACTCCAGGGAACTACGAGCAGTACTTC.

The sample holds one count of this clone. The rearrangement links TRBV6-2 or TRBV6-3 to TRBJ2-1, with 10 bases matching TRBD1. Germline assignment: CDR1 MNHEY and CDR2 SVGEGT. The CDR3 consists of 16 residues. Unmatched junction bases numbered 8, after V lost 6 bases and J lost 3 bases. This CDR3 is CASSPAGQGFYNEQFF. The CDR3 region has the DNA TGTGCCAGCAGCCCAGCGGGACAGGGGTTCTACAATGAGCAGTTCTTC.

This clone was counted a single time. CDR3 sequence: CASGSWGGDYGYTF. The DNA of the CDR3 is TGTGCTAGTGGTTCGTGGGGGGGGGACTATGGCTACACCTTC. The gene calls are TRBV12-5 and TRBJ1-2, with a tentative D call TRBD1 (5 bases). The V end lost 4 bases, the J end lost 3 bases, and 12 bases lay between the germline ends. The CDR3 runs 14 residues. Germline assignment: CDR1 LGHNT and CDR2 FRNRAP.

Written as DNA, the CDR3 is TGCGCCAGCAGCCAGTCAGGGGGCTGGGCCACTGAAGCTTTCTTT. It codes for CASSQSGGWATEAFF. This chain uses TRBV4-3 with TRBJ1-1, with TRBD1 matching 8 bases. The CDR3 has 15 amino acids. V lost 3 bases and J lost 4; bases outside the gene matches: 7. CDR1 LGHNA and CDR2 YSLEER come from the germline V gene.

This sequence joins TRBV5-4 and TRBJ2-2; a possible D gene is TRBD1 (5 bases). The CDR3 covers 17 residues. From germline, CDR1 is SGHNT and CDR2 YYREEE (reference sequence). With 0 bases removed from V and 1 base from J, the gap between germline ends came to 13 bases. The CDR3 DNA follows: TGTGCCAGCAGCTTGGGTACACAGGCCCTGAACACCGGGGAGCTGTTTTTT. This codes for CASSLGTQALNTGELFF.

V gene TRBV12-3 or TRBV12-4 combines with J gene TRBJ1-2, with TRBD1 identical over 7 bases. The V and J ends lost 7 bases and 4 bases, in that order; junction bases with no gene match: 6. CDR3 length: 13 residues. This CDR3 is CASTRGRGYGYTF. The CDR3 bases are TGTGCCAGCACTAGGGGGCGGGGCTATGGCTACACCTTC.